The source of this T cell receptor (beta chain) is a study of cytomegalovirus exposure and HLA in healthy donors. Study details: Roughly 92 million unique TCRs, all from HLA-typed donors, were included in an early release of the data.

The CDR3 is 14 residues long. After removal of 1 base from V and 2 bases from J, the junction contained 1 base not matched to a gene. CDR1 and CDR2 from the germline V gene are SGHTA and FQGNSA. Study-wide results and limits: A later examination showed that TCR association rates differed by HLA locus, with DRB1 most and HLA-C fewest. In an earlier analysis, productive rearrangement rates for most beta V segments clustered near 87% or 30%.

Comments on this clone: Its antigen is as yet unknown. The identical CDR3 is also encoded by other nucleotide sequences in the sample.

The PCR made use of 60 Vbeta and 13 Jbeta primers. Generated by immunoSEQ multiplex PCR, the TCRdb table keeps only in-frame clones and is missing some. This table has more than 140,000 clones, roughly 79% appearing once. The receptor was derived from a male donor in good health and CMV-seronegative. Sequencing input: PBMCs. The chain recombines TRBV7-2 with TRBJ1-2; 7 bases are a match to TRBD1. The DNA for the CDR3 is TGTGCCAGCAGCTTAGGGGGACAGAACTATGGCTACACCTTC. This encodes CASSLGGQNYGYTF. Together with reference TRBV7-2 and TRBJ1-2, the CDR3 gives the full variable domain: GAGVSQSPSNKVTEKGKDVELRCDPISGHTALYWYRQSLGQGLEFLIYFQGNSAPDKSGLPSDRFSAERTGGSVSTLTIQRTQQEDSAVYLCASSLGGQNYGYTFGSGTRLTVV.